These T cell receptor beta chains were read from a single sample in a study of shared T cell receptors in the human thymus. Profiling relied on immunoSEQ multiplex PCR, and the TCRdb table lists in-frame clones only, not all of them. The table lists almost 550,000 clones, approximately 78% of them singletons. Separately, the same data were catalogued under a study of human thymus T cells.

The sample was thymocytes. Receptor source: a boy less than two years old with a congenital heart defect. Each CDR3 is given with its conserved first and last residue. The D gene is left open where the match is weak. Size values are once, few and many counts, or a class for expanded clones, and some rows have none.

v_call: TRBV5-1
d_call: -
j_call: TRBJ2-3
clone_size: -
cdr3_nt: TGCGCCAGCAGCTTGGGAGAGCTAGTCCCTGATACGCAGTATTTT
cdr3_aa: CASSLGELVPDTQYF

v_call: TRBV5-1
d_call: TRBD1
j_call: TRBJ1-4
clone_size: -
cdr3_nt: TGCGCCAGCAGCTTGGTGGGACAGGGTAATGAAAAACTGTTTTTT
cdr3_aa: CASSLVGQGNEKLFF

v_call: TRBV4-3
d_call: TRBD2
j_call: TRBJ2-7
clone_size: -
cdr3_nt: TGCGCCAGCAGCCAAGACACCGGGACTAGCGCGCCCTACGAGCAGTACTTC
cdr3_aa: CASSQDTGTSAPYEQYF

v_call: TRBV27
d_call: -
j_call: TRBJ1-2
clone_size: -
cdr3_nt: TGTGCCAGCAGTTTAAGAGGAAGAGAGAATGGCTACACCTTC
cdr3_aa: CASSLRGRENGYTF

v_call: TRBV6-1
d_call: -
j_call: TRBJ2-4
clone_size: -
cdr3_nt: TGTGCCAGCAGTGGACAGGCCCAAGTCGGAAACATTCAGTACTTC
cdr3_aa: CASSGQAQVGNIQYF

v_call: TRBV7-9
d_call: -
j_call: TRBJ2-5
clone_size: few
cdr3_nt: TGTGCCAGCAGCTCAACTGGGGGCCATAGAGAGACCCAGTACTTC
cdr3_aa: CASSSTGGHRETQYF

v_call: TRBV10-2
d_call: TRBD2
j_call: TRBJ2-6
clone_size: -
cdr3_nt: TGCGCCAGCAGTCCTAGCGGGGCGTGCTCTGGGGCCAACGTCCTGACTTTC
cdr3_aa: CASSPSGACSGANVLTF

v_call: TRBV13
d_call: -
j_call: TRBJ1-1
clone_size: -
cdr3_nt: TGTGCCAGCAGCCGCCCTGCCGCGGGGGGGAGGGACACTGAAGCTTTCTTT
cdr3_aa: CASSRPAAGGRDTEAFF

v_call: TRBV19
d_call: TRBD1
j_call: TRBJ1-2
clone_size: -
cdr3_nt: TGTGCCAGTGTTAACAGGGGGAACTATGGCTACACCTTC
cdr3_aa: CASVNRGNYGYTF

v_call: TRBV7-2
d_call: -
j_call: TRBJ2-1
clone_size: -
cdr3_nt: TGTGCCAGCAGCATGGAGAAGCGGTCCAACAATGAGCAGTTCTTC
cdr3_aa: CASSMEKRSNNEQFF

v_call: TRBV4-3
d_call: TRBD2
j_call: TRBJ2-1
clone_size: once
cdr3_nt: TGCGCCAGCAGCCATCTACTAGCGGCAAGCTCCTACAATGAGCAGTTCTTC
cdr3_aa: CASSHLLAASSYNEQFF

v_call: TRBV19
d_call: -
j_call: TRBJ2-5
clone_size: -
cdr3_nt: TGTGCCAGTAGTATTGAGCTAGCAAGAGAGACCCAGTACTTC
cdr3_aa: CASSIELARETQYF

v_call: TRBV27
d_call: -
j_call: TRBJ1-5
clone_size: -
cdr3_nt: TGTGCCAGCAGAAGAACAGGGAATCAGCCCCAGCATTTT
cdr3_aa: CASRRTGNQPQHF

v_call: TRBV7-2
d_call: TRBD1
j_call: TRBJ2-5
clone_size: few
cdr3_nt: TGTGCCAGCACCTACCGCGCGGACAGGGAGGAAGAGACCCAGTACTTC
cdr3_aa: CASTYRADREEETQYF

v_call: TRBV9
d_call: -
j_call: TRBJ2-3
clone_size: once
cdr3_nt: TGTGCCAGCAGCGTAGGGGAGCTGCCCACAGATACGCAGTATTTT
cdr3_aa: CASSVGELPTDTQYF

v_call: TRBV4-2
d_call: -
j_call: TRBJ1-3
clone_size: -
cdr3_nt: TGTGCCAGCAGCCAAGAGTACTCTGGAAACACCATATATTTT
cdr3_aa: CASSQEYSGNTIYF

v_call: TRBV29-1
d_call: -
j_call: TRBJ2-5
clone_size: -
cdr3_nt: TGCAGCGCCGGGAACCAAGAGACCCAGTACTTC
cdr3_aa: CSAGNQETQYF

v_call: TRBV30
d_call: -
j_call: TRBJ1-5
clone_size: -
cdr3_nt: TGTGCCTGGAGTGTACATGAAGCGAGGGATGGCAATCAGCCCCAGCATTTT
cdr3_aa: CAWSVHEARDGNQPQHF

v_call: TRBV6-5
d_call: TRBD1
j_call: TRBJ2-5
clone_size: -
cdr3_nt: TGTGCCAGCAGACCCGAACAGGGGGCTTACGAGACCCAGTACTTC
cdr3_aa: CASRPEQGAYETQYF

v_call: TRBV27
d_call: TRBD2
j_call: TRBJ2-1
clone_size: -
cdr3_nt: TGTGCCCCCTCTTGCGGGAGAGGGGTCAATGAGCAGTTCTTC
cdr3_aa: CAPSCGRGVNEQFF

v_call: TRBV4-3
d_call: TRBD2
j_call: TRBJ2-5
clone_size: -
cdr3_nt: TGCGCCAGCAGCCAAGAATGGCCTAGACTAGCGGGAGAAGAGACCCAGTACTTC
cdr3_aa: CASSQEWPRLAGEETQYF

v_call: TRBV11-3
d_call: -
j_call: TRBJ2-2
clone_size: -
cdr3_nt: TGTGCCAGCAGCTTAGTTCTCACCGGGGAGCTGTTTTTT
cdr3_aa: CASSLVLTGELFF

v_call: TRBV28
d_call: TRBD2
j_call: TRBJ2-2
clone_size: -
cdr3_nt: TGTGCCAGCAGGACCGGGACTAGCGGCGAAGTGGGGGAGCTGTTTTTT
cdr3_aa: CASRTGTSGEVGELFF